This is a list of T cell receptor beta chains from one sample in a study of T cells in Graves' hyperthyroidism and ophthalmopathy. TCRdb passed the multiplex PCR reads through MiXCR, listing each CDR3 protein once. This table has 270,000 or so distinct CDR3 sequences, roughly 15% appearing once. Sequencing was performed on blood. Receptor source: a woman between 50 and 59 years old with Graves' hyperthyroidism that later progressed to Graves' ophthalmopathy. Both conserved end residues are part of each CDR3. D genes are given only for firm matches. Clone size appears in some rows only: once, few, many, or a class for an expanded clone.

V: TRBV3-1
J: TRBJ2-2
size: many
D: TRBD2
CDR3: CASSLAGVPTGELFF
DNA: TGTGCCAGCAGCCTAGCGGGAGTCCCCACCGGGGAGCTGTTTTTT

V: TRBV28
J: TRBJ1-4
size: many
D: NA
CDR3: CASIGSPGGAGEKLFF
DNA: TGTGCCAGCATCGGCTCCCCGGGGGGGGCGGGTGAAAAACTGTTTTTT

V: TRBV20-1
J: TRBJ2-7
size: many
D: TRBD1
CDR3: CSAPDRAAEQYF
DNA: TGCAGTGCACCCGACAGGGCTGCCGAGCAGTACTTC

V: TRBV20-1
J: TRBJ1-1
size: NA
D: NA
CDR3: CSARDNSRLDTEAFF
DNA: TGCAGTGCTAGAGACAACTCCAGGCTGGACACTGAAGCTTTCTTT

V: TRBV10-1
J: TRBJ1-1
size: many
D: TRBD1
CDR3: CASSEAMIFLDRGKLSVGNTEAFF
DNA: TGCGCCAGCAGTGAAGCGATGATTTTTCTGGACAGGGGTAAACTGTCGGTGGGGAACACTGAAGCTTTCTTT

V: TRBV20-1
J: TRBJ2-7
size: few
D: NA
CDR3: CSAPPPNYEQYF
DNA: TGCAGTGCACCCCCACCTAACTACGAGCAGTACTTC

V: TRBV19
J: TRBJ1-1
size: NA
D: TRBD1
CDR3: CASSNRDRDTEAFF
DNA: TGTGCCAGTAGTAACCGGGACAGGGACACTGAAGCTTTCTTT

V: TRBV11-2
J: TRBJ2-2
size: many
D: TRBD1
CDR3: CASTNDRVAGELFF
DNA: TGTGCCAGCACCAATGACAGGGTTGCCGGGGAGCTGTTTTTT

V: TRBV6-1
J: TRBJ1-6
size: many
D: NA
CDR3: CASSNRAGGKSPLHF
DNA: TGTGCCAGCAGTAACCGGGCCGGGGGAAAATCACCCCTCCACTTT

V: TRBV6-2/TRBV6-3
J: TRBJ1-5
size: many
D: NA
CDR3: CASRVDLNQPQHF
DNA: TGTGCCAGCAGGGTTGACCTCAATCAGCCCCAGCATTTT

V: TRBV5-1
J: TRBJ2-5
size: many
D: TRBD2
CDR3: CASSPFGGDQETQYF
DNA: TGCGCCAGCAGCCCATTCGGGGGGGACCAAGAGACCCAGTACTTC

V: TRBV2
J: TRBJ1-1
size: once
D: NA
CDR3: CASTGTPNTEAFF
DNA: TGTGCCAGCACCGGGACACCAAACACTGAAGCTTTCTTT

V: TRBV11-2
J: TRBJ2-2
size: NA
D: TRBD1
CDR3: CASSLETGAGELFF
DNA: TGTGCCAGCAGCTTAGAGACAGGGGCCGGGGAGCTGTTTTTT

V: TRBV2
J: TRBJ1-5
size: many
D: NA
CDR3: CASSPSRLPSSNQPQHF
DNA: TGTGCCAGCAGTCCCTCCAGGTTGCCAAGTAGCAATCAGCCCCAGCATTTT

V: TRBV6-1
J: TRBJ1-5
size: many
D: TRBD1
CDR3: CASSDRVEQPQHF
DNA: TGTGCCAGCAGCGACAGGGTAGAACAGCCCCAGCATTTT

V: TRBV20-1
J: TRBJ2-3
size: many
D: TRBD1
CDR3: CSARIIRGLGDTQYF
DNA: TGCAGTGCTAGAATAATCAGGGGGCTGGGAGATACGCAGTATTTT

V: TRBV14
J: TRBJ2-1
size: many
D: TRBD1
CDR3: CASSPLRDSTYNEQFF
DNA: TGTGCCAGCAGCCCCCTCCGGGACAGTACCTACAATGAGCAGTTCTTC

V: TRBV28
J: TRBJ2-5
size: NA
D: NA
CDR3: CASSPQGRGETQYF
DNA: TGTGCCAGCAGCCCACAGGGGAGGGGAGAGACCCAGTACTTC

V: TRBV7-8
J: TRBJ1-1
size: many
D: TRBD1
CDR3: CASSEDRVTTEAFF
DNA: TGTGCCAGCAGCGAAGACAGGGTGACCACTGAAGCTTTCTTT

V: TRBV19
J: TRBJ1-2
size: NA
D: NA
CDR3: CASSMGRDFLAGYTF
DNA: TGTGCCAGTAGTATGGGCAGGGACTTTTTGGCTGGCTACACCTTC

V: TRBV6-6
J: TRBJ1-2
size: many
D: NA
CDR3: CASSSQGRRANYGYTF
DNA: TGTGCCAGCAGTTCACAGGGAAGAAGGGCTAACTATGGCTACACCTTC

V: TRBV20-1
J: TRBJ2-3
size: many
D: TRBD2
CDR3: CSASKRERTDTQYF
DNA: TGCAGTGCTAGTAAGCGGGAGCGCACAGATACGCAGTATTTT